Listed below are T cell receptor beta chains from one sample, sequenced in a study of blood T cell repertoires in COVID-19. Sequencing used immunoSEQ multiplex PCR; TCRdb keeps in-frame clones, though not all of them. There are 100,000 or so clones in the sample; roughly 84% occur only once, and 2% lies in the top ten. The material sequenced was peripheral blood. The receptors were sampled from a man between 65 and 79 years old with active or convalescent COVID-19. The CDR3 runs from the conserved cysteine through the conserved F or W. D genes are given only for firm matches. Part of the rows lack a size; the others show once, few, many or a class for expanded clones.

>-|TRBV19|-|TRBJ1-1
TGTGCCAGTAGTCTCGAGGCAGGGAGGACTGAAGCTTTCTTT
CASSLEAGRTEAFF
>-|TRBV5-4|TRBD1|TRBJ1-1
TGTGCCAGCAGCTTGGGGGGGACAGGGGCGAACACTGAAGCTTTCTTT
CASSLGGTGANTEAFF
>-|TRBV4-1|TRBD2|TRBJ2-2
TGCGCCAGCAGCCAATTTACTAGCGGTTACACCGGGGAGCTGTTTTTT
CASSQFTSGYTGELFF
>once|TRBV12-3/TRBV12-4|-|TRBJ2-7
TGTGCCAGCAGCTTGGCCCATCGCGAGCAGTACTTC
CASSLAHREQYF
>-|TRBV5-1|TRBD2|TRBJ2-2
TGCGCCAGCAGCTTGTACGGGGGGGCCGGGGAGCTGTTTTTT
CASSLYGGAGELFF
>-|TRBV5-5|TRBD1|TRBJ1-3
TGTGCCAGCACCAAGGGGGCTACTCGCTCTGGAAACACCATATATTTT
CASTKGATRSGNTIYF
>-|TRBV3-1/TRBV3-2|TRBD2|TRBJ2-7
TGTGCCAGCGCCCTCCGGGCGGGGGTTTACGAGCAGTACTTC
CASALRAGVYEQYF
>-|TRBV7-9|-|TRBJ1-2
TGTGCCAGCAGCCTCGCGGGGGGCTTGAAGGGCTACACCTTC
CASSLAGGLKGYTF
>few|TRBV5-8|-|TRBJ1-2
TGTGCCAGCAGCTTGGGCGGGGTGAATAATGGCTACACCTTC
CASSLGGVNNGYTF
>-|TRBV19|TRBD2|TRBJ2-7
TGTGCCAGTAGTCGATCTAGCGGACTCCGCTACGAGCAGTACTTC
CASSRSSGLRYEQYF
>-|TRBV11-2|TRBD2|TRBJ2-3
TGTGCCAGCAGCTTATTGCGGGGGGGAGGCACAGATACGCAGTATTTT
CASSLLRGGGTDTQYF
>-|TRBV3-1/TRBV3-2|-|TRBJ1-1
TGTGCCAGCAGCCAAGAGAACAGGGCGAACACTGAAGCTTTCTTT
CASSQENRANTEAFF
>-|TRBV5-1|TRBD1|TRBJ1-3
TGCGCCAGCAGCTTAAATTCGCAGGGGGTAGGCAACACCATATATTTT
CASSLNSQGVGNTIYF
>-|TRBV5-8|-|TRBJ1-1
TGTGCCAGCAGCTTGACCCAGGGAAGTAGAGGATGGGCTGAAGCTTTCTTT
CASSLTQGSRGWAEAFF
>-|TRBV7-8|-|TRBJ1-2
TGTGCCAGCAGCCGAGTGGAGGCAGCCCTTAACTATGGCTACACCTTC
CASSRVEAALNYGYTF
>-|TRBV6-6|TRBD2|TRBJ2-1
TGTGCCAGCAGACAAGCGGGGGGGATAAATGAGCAGTTCTTC
CASRQAGGINEQFF
>-|TRBV20-1|TRBD1|TRBJ2-5
TGCAGTGCAGACAGGGGAGAGACCCAGTACTTC
CSADRGETQYF
>-|TRBV7-3|TRBD2|TRBJ2-1
TGTGCCAGCAGCTTAAACTCCCCGGGCAGCGGGGTTTACAATGAGCAGTTCTTC
CASSLNSPGSGVYNEQFF
>few|TRBV5-8|-|TRBJ1-5
TGTGCCAGCAGCTTGGTAGCTCAGCCCCAGCATTTT
CASSLVAQPQHF
>-|TRBV28|-|TRBJ2-1
TGTGCCACCAGGCTTGGGGGCCCCAATGAGCAGTTCTTC
CATRLGGPNEQFF
>-|TRBV7-9|TRBD2|TRBJ2-1
TGTGCCAGCAGCTTAGGGGGGACTAGCGACTACAATGAGCAGTTCTTC
CASSLGGTSDYNEQFF
>-|TRBV7-9|-|TRBJ2-1
TGTGCCAGCAGCTCCCACAGACAGGACGAAGGGCAGTTCTTC
CASSSHRQDEGQFF
>few|TRBV7-2|-|TRBJ1-6
TGTGCCAGCAGCTTAGTAACGGAGAGTTTCCTGGGTAGTTCCCTCCACTTT
CASSLVTESFLGSSLHF
>-|TRBV28|TRBD1|TRBJ1-1
TGTGCCAGCAGTTTATTCAGGGGGCAGGGCACTGAAGCTTTCTTT
CASSLFRGQGTEAFF
>-|TRBV2|-|TRBJ1-6
TGTGCCAGCAGTGGGCTCCGGGACACAGCTTATAATTCACCCCTCCACTTT
CASSGLRDTAYNSPLHF
>-|TRBV28|-|TRBJ1-5
TGTGCCAGCAGTTTAGGGTATTATCAGGTTTCCAATCAGCCCCAGCATTTT
CASSLGYYQVSNQPQHF
>-|TRBV7-9|TRBD1|TRBJ1-2
TGTGCCAGCAGCCCCGACAGGGGGGGTGGCTACACCTTC
CASSPDRGGGYTF
>few|TRBV7-9|TRBD1|TRBJ1-1
TGTGCCAGCAGCTTCCCGACAGGGGTTTTCACTGAAGCTTTCTTT
CASSFPTGVFTEAFF
>-|TRBV18|-|TRBJ1-6
TGTGCCAGCTCACCAAGTGTCCCGGTGGTGGATTCACCCCTCCACTTT
CASSPSVPVVDSPLHF
>-|TRBV28|-|TRBJ2-3
TGTGCCAGCAGTTTATCTCTGGACTCGAGGCACACAGATACGCAGTATTTT
CASSLSLDSRHTDTQYF
>-|TRBV18|TRBD1|TRBJ1-4
TGTGCCAGCTCGCGGGACAGGCCTTCAACTAATGAAAAACTGTTTTTT
CASSRDRPSTNEKLFF
>-|TRBV7-8|-|TRBJ2-3
TGTGCCAGCAGCGCCACTAGGATTCGTACGCAGTATTTT
CASSATRIRTQYF
>-|TRBV7-2|TRBD1|TRBJ2-2
TGTGCCAGCAGGCTGACAGGGCACACCGGGGAGCTGTTTTTT
CASRLTGHTGELFF
>once|TRBV6-5|-|TRBJ1-2
TGTGCCAGCAGATTATCCTGGACAGCCTATGGCTACACCTTC
CASRLSWTAYGYTF
>-|TRBV9|-|TRBJ2-6
TGTGCCAGCAGCGCTCAGTATTCTGGGGCCAACGTCCTGACTTTC
CASSAQYSGANVLTF
>-|TRBV2|-|TRBJ1-4
TGTGCCAGCAGTGAGGGTAGGAGGGTAGAAAAACTGTTTTTT
CASSEGRRVEKLFF
>-|TRBV11-2|TRBD2|TRBJ2-4
TGTGCCAGCAGCCCCATGGGACTAGGCCCGGAAAACATTCAGTACTTC
CASSPMGLGPENIQYF